The clone carrying this T cell receptor (beta chain) appeared many times. Its cognate antigen is unknown. The source of the sample is a study of T cells in Graves' hyperthyroidism and ophthalmopathy. Diagnoses were made from clinical symptoms, serum measures (thyroxine and TRAb), thyroid ultrasound and orbital computed tomography. An approximately 10 ml volume of fresh peripheral blood provided the PBMCs. Germline-derived CDR1 and CDR2 are MNHEY and SMNVEV (reference sequence). This CDR3 comprises 14 residues. J was trimmed by 2 bases and V by 6 bases; bases with no gene match: 6. Overall study findings and caveats: In blood, most of the thyroid clonotypes expanded above 0.001 were also present.

Amplification targeted TCR beta CDR3 regions from RNA transcripts. Initially, a first-round RT-PCR of the TCR CDR3 employed the HTBI primer set. TCRdb analysed the multiplex PCR reads with MiXCR anew, one entry per CDR3 protein. The sample holds roughly 510,000 distinct CDR3 sequences, more than 20% seen once. Specimen: blood. V usage is TRBV27 and J usage is TRBJ2-7, with 8 nucleotides matching TRBD2. This clonotype was obtained from a man younger than 35 with Graves' hyperthyroidism. The CDR3 is CASRRVAGTYEQYF. The CDR3 DNA sequence: TGTGCCAGCAGGAGGGTAGCGGGAACCTACGAGCAGTACTTC.